Listed below are T cell receptor beta chains from one sample, sequenced in a study of blood T cell repertoires in COVID-19. Clones were sequenced by immunoSEQ multiplex PCR, and TCRdb holds only the in-frame ones, with some missing. The sample shows 250,000 to 400,000 clones, 88% of them seen only once. Sample: peripheral blood. The origin of the receptors is a woman aged 25-40 years with COVID-19, enrolled during active disease. CDR3s include the opening cysteine and the closing phenylalanine or tryptophan. Each record gives: V gene, clone size, D gene, J gene, CDR3 protein, CDR3 DNA. A D gene is named only where the DNA matches it firmly. Not every row has a clone size; where given, it reads once, few, many or a size class.

V: TRBV9; size: NA; D: NA; J: TRBJ2-2; CDR3: CASSAGGNTGELFF; DNA: TGTGCCAGCAGCGCCGGGGGGAACACCGGGGAGCTGTTTTTT
V: TRBV5-5; size: NA; D: NA; J: TRBJ1-6; CDR3: CASSLSYPRGAFNSPLHF; DNA: TGTGCCAGCAGCTTGTCCTACCCCAGGGGCGCTTTTAATTCACCCCTCCACTTT
V: TRBV19; size: NA; D: NA; J: TRBJ1-4; CDR3: CASRGDSNEKLFF; DNA: TGTGCCAGTAGGGGGGACTCTAATGAAAAACTGTTTTTT
V: TRBV4-1; size: once; D: NA; J: TRBJ1-4; CDR3: CASSQVKGDNEKLFF; DNA: TGCGCCAGCAGCCAAGTGAAGGGGGATAATGAAAAACTGTTTTTT
V: TRBV6-4; size: NA; D: NA; J: TRBJ2-3; CDR3: CASSTAPGTSSDTQYF; DNA: TGTGCCAGCAGTACCGCGCCGGGTACCTCCTCAGATACGCAGTATTTT
V: TRBV24-1; size: NA; D: TRBD1; J: TRBJ2-3; CDR3: CATRGQGGTDTQYF; DNA: TGTGCCACCAGAGGACAGGGGGGCACAGATACGCAGTATTTT
V: TRBV6-1; size: NA; D: TRBD1; J: TRBJ1-1; CDR3: CASSASTRTGGTEAFF; DNA: TGTGCCAGCAGTGCCTCTACGAGGACAGGGGGCACTGAAGCTTTCTTT
V: TRBV7-2; size: once; D: TRBD2; J: TRBJ2-2; CDR3: CASSQRKWGLTSGNEELFF; DNA: TGTGCCAGCAGCCAAAGGAAGTGGGGGCTTACTAGCGGGAATGAGGAGCTGTTTTTT
V: TRBV2; size: NA; D: NA; J: TRBJ2-2; CDR3: CASSGVLGELFF; DNA: TGTGCCAGCAGTGGTGTCCTCGGGGAGCTGTTTTTT
V: TRBV7-9; size: NA; D: NA; J: TRBJ1-1; CDR3: CASSLAAVNTEAFF; DNA: TGTGCCAGCAGCTTAGCGGCAGTGAACACTGAAGCTTTCTTT
V: TRBV6-2/TRBV6-3; size: NA; D: NA; J: TRBJ2-7; CDR3: CASSYQVYEQYF; DNA: TGTGCCAGCAGTTACCAGGTCTACGAGCAGTACTTC
V: TRBV10-1; size: NA; D: TRBD1; J: TRBJ1-2; CDR3: CASSEGGQNYGYTF; DNA: TGCGCCAGCAGTGAGGGGGGACAGAACTATGGCTACACCTTC
V: TRBV5-1; size: NA; D: TRBD2; J: TRBJ2-2; CDR3: CASSLVGLAGGPDTGELFF; DNA: TGCGCCAGCAGCTTGGTAGGACTAGCGGGGGGCCCCGACACCGGGGAGCTGTTTTTT
V: TRBV5-6; size: NA; D: NA; J: TRBJ1-3; CDR3: CASRPRGAGNTIYF; DNA: TGTGCCAGCCGCCCCCGGGGGGCTGGAAACACCATATATTTT
V: TRBV24-1; size: NA; D: TRBD1; J: TRBJ2-5; CDR3: CATSERQGGQETQYF; DNA: TGTGCCACCAGTGAGAGACAGGGGGGTCAAGAGACCCAGTACTTC
V: TRBV2; size: NA; D: TRBD1; J: TRBJ1-1; CDR3: CASIMVGQGYTEAFF; DNA: TGTGCCAGCATTATGGTGGGACAGGGATACACTGAAGCTTTCTTT
V: TRBV2; size: NA; D: TRBD1; J: TRBJ1-1; CDR3: CASRSRQGRTEAFF; DNA: TGTGCCAGCAGATCCAGACAGGGGCGGACTGAAGCTTTCTTT
V: TRBV6-2/TRBV6-3; size: few; D: NA; J: TRBJ1-1; CDR3: CASSPQTGKAFF; DNA: TGTGCCAGCAGTCCGCAAACAGGGAAAGCTTTCTTT
V: TRBV6-5; size: NA; D: NA; J: TRBJ2-3; CDR3: CASSYNGGASTLTQYF; DNA: TGTGCCAGCAGTTATAACGGGGGTGCCTCCACACTTACGCAGTATTTT
V: TRBV2; size: NA; D: TRBD1; J: TRBJ1-6; CDR3: CASSDQGANSPLHF; DNA: TGTGCCAGCAGTGATCAGGGGGCGAATTCACCCCTCCACTTT
V: TRBV24-1; size: once; D: TRBD2; J: TRBJ2-2; CDR3: CATSSLGGVHTGELFF; DNA: TGTGCCACCAGCTCCTTGGGGGGGGTCCACACCGGGGAGCTGTTTTTT
V: TRBV3-1/TRBV3-2; size: NA; D: NA; J: TRBJ1-6; CDR3: CASSQGYPGARTRTPLHF; DNA: TGTGCCAGCAGCCAAGGCTATCCAGGGGCTAGGACCCGGACACCCCTCCACTTT
V: TRBV14; size: NA; D: TRBD1; J: TRBJ2-2; CDR3: CASSRDRGTGELFF; DNA: TGTGCCAGCAGCCGGGACAGGGGAACCGGGGAGCTGTTTTTT
V: TRBV5-1; size: NA; D: TRBD1; J: TRBJ1-6; CDR3: CASRRTGDYNSPLHF; DNA: TGCGCCAGCAGGAGAACAGGGGACTATAATTCACCCCTCCACTTT
V: TRBV2; size: NA; D: TRBD1; J: TRBJ1-6; CDR3: CASSDTGGFNSPLHF; DNA: TGTGCCAGCAGTGATACAGGGGGTTTTAATTCACCCCTCCACTTT
V: TRBV6-5; size: NA; D: TRBD1; J: TRBJ2-1; CDR3: CASSYGTGSRNEQFF; DNA: TGTGCCAGCAGTTACGGGACAGGGAGTCGCAATGAGCAGTTCTTC
V: TRBV19; size: NA; D: NA; J: TRBJ2-2; CDR3: CASSIQEGDTGELFF; DNA: TGTGCCAGTAGTATTCAAGAAGGGGACACCGGGGAGCTGTTTTTT
V: TRBV7-6; size: NA; D: TRBD2; J: TRBJ2-1; CDR3: CASSQGLAGVNEQFF; DNA: TGTGCCAGCAGTCAAGGACTAGCGGGGGTCAATGAGCAGTTCTTC
V: TRBV11-3; size: NA; D: TRBD2; J: TRBJ2-7; CDR3: CASSDGPSGGSYEQYF; DNA: TGTGCCAGCAGCGACGGGCCTAGCGGGGGATCCTACGAGCAGTACTTC
V: TRBV5-6; size: NA; D: NA; J: TRBJ1-2; CDR3: CASSLAHVLGYTF; DNA: TGTGCCAGCAGCTTGGCCCACGTACTTGGCTACACCTTC
V: TRBV19; size: NA; D: NA; J: TRBJ1-2; CDR3: CASSQLYGYTF; DNA: TGTGCCAGTTCCCAACTGTATGGCTACACCTTC
V: TRBV7-9; size: NA; D: NA; J: TRBJ2-1; CDR3: CASSLLADLAGNNEQFF; DNA: TGTGCCAGCAGCCTCCTCGCGGACCTTGCCGGGAACAATGAGCAGTTCTTC
V: TRBV9; size: NA; D: NA; J: TRBJ1-3; CDR3: CASSPRDNSGNTIYF; DNA: TGTGCCAGCAGCCCCCGGGACAACTCTGGAAACACCATATATTTT
V: TRBV9; size: once; D: TRBD1; J: TRBJ1-5; CDR3: CASSATGGAGQPQHF; DNA: TGTGCCAGCAGCGCTACAGGGGGCGCGGGTCAGCCCCAGCATTTT
V: TRBV10-3; size: NA; D: TRBD1; J: TRBJ1-2; CDR3: CAIRDRDGRGYTF; DNA: TGTGCCATCAGAGACAGGGATGGTCGTGGCTACACCTTC
V: TRBV6-5; size: NA; D: NA; J: TRBJ1-1; CDR3: CASSYSITTGTEAFF; DNA: TGTGCCAGCAGTTACTCGATAACAACAGGCACTGAAGCTTTCTTT
V: TRBV4-2; size: once; D: NA; J: TRBJ1-6; CDR3: CASSPMRNSPLHF; DNA: TGTGCCAGCAGCCCAATGAGGAATTCACCCCTCCACTTT
V: TRBV27; size: NA; D: TRBD1; J: TRBJ2-7; CDR3: CASSFNRGHYEQYF; DNA: TGTGCCAGCAGTTTCAACAGGGGGCATTACGAGCAGTACTTC
V: TRBV7-2; size: NA; D: NA; J: TRBJ1-4; CDR3: CASSLRPLTNEKLFF; DNA: TGTGCCAGCAGCTTACGTCCCCTCACTAATGAAAAACTGTTTTTT
V: TRBV5-1; size: NA; D: NA; J: TRBJ1-6; CDR3: CASSLGSLPVHSPLHF; DNA: TGCGCCAGCAGCTTGGGATCGCTTCCAGTGCATTCACCCCTCCACTTT
V: TRBV19; size: once; D: TRBD1; J: TRBJ1-5; CDR3: CASGSRQGAGQPQHF; DNA: TGTGCCAGTGGGTCTCGCCAGGGGGCAGGTCAGCCCCAGCATTTT
V: TRBV7-8; size: NA; D: NA; J: TRBJ1-2; CDR3: CASSLGRRGRVNGYTF; DNA: TGTGCCAGCAGCTTAGGACGAAGGGGTAGGGTTAATGGCTACACCTTC